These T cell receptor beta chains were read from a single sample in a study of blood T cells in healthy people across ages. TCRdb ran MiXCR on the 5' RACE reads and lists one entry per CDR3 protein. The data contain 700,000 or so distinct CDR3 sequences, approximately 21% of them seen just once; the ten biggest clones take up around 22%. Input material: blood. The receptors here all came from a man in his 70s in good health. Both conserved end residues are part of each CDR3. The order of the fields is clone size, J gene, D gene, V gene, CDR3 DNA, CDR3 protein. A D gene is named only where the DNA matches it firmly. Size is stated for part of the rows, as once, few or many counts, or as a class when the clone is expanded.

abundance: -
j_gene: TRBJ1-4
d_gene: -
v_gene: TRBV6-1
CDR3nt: TGTGCCAGCAGTCGTACAGGGCCCACTAATGAAAAACTGTTTTTT
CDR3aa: CASSRTGPTNEKLFF

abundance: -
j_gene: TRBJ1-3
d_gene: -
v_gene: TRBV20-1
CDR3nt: TGCAGTGCTAGTGCGGGGTACGGAAACACCATATATTTT
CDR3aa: CSASAGYGNTIYF

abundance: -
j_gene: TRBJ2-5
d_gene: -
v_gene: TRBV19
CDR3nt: TGTGCCAGTAGCCACGGGGGTTCCGCTAGTGAAGAGACCCAGTACTTC
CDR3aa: CASSHGGSASEETQYF

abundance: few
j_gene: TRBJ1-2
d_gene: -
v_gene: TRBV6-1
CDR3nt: TGTGCCAGCAGTGATCGGTCCTATGGCTACACCTTC
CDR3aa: CASSDRSYGYTF

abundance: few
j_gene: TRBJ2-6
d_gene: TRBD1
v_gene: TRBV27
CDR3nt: TGTGCCAGTGCCGGGACAGCCTCTGGGGCCAACGTCCTGACTTTC
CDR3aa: CASAGTASGANVLTF

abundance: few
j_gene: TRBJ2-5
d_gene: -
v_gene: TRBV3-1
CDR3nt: TGTGCCAGCACCCACATCCCCGAGACCCAGTACTTC
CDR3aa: CASTHIPETQYF

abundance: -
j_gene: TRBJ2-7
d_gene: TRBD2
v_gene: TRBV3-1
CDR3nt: TGTGCCAGCAGCCTATCAGCGGGGGGGCCCTCCTACGAGCAGTACTTC
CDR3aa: CASSLSAGGPSYEQYF

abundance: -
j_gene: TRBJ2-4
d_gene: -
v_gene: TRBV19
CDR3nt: TGTGCCAGTAGTAGGGTTGCAACAGGGACCAAAAACATTCAGTACTTC
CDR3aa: CASSRVATGTKNIQYF

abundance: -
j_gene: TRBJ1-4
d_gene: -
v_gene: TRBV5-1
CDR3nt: TGCGCCAGCAGCGCCCTGGGAGGGTTGAGCGGCGAAAAACTGTTTTTT
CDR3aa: CASSALGGLSGEKLFF

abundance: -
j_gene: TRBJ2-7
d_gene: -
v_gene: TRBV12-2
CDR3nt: TGTGCAAGTCGCTTAGGCCTCAGGGGGGGACCTCATCGCGAGCAGTACTTC
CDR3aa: CASRLGLRGGPHREQYF

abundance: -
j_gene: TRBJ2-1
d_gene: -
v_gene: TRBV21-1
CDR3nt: TGTGCCAGCAGCCCGTTACTAGCGTACCGTGGCAATGAGCAGTTCTTC
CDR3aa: CASSPLLAYRGNEQFF

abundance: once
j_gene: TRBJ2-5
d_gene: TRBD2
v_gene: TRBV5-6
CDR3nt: TGTGCCAGCAGCGAGGGGGGGCTAGCGGGAAAAGAGACCCAGTACTTC
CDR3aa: CASSEGGLAGKETQYF

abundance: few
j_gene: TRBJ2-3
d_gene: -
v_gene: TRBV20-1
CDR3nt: TGCAGTGCAAGATGGCTCCTAGGGACAGATACGCAGTATTTT
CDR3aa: CSARWLLGTDTQYF

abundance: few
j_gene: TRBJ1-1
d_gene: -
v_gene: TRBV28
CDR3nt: TGTGCCAGCAGGTCAATGGGCACTGAAGCTTTCTTT
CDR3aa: CASRSMGTEAFF

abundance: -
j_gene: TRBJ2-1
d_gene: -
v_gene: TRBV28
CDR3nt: TGTGCCAGCATTCTAGGGCGGGAGCAGTTCTTC
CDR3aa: CASILGREQFF

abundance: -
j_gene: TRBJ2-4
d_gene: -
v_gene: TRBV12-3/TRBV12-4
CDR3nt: TGTGCCAGCAGTTTATGGGGGTCAGCCAAAAACATTCAGTACTTC
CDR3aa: CASSLWGSAKNIQYF

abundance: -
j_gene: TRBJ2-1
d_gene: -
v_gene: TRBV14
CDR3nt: TGTGCCAGCAGCCAATTCCAAGTCCTCAATGAGCAGTTCTTC
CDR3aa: CASSQFQVLNEQFF

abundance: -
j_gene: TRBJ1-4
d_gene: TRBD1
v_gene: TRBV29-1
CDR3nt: TGCAGCGTGGGACAGGGCGGCCGGGAAAAACTGTTTTTT
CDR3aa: CSVGQGGREKLFF

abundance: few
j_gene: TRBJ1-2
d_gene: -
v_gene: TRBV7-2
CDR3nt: TGTGCCAGCAGCTCTCTGAGGGGGGACGGCTACACCTTC
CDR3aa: CASSSLRGDGYTF

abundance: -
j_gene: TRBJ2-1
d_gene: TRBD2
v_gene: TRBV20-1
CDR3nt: TGCAGTGCTAGAGATGGGTCGCGGAGCGGGAGGGCCAGTGAGCAGTTCTTC
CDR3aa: CSARDGSRSGRASEQFF

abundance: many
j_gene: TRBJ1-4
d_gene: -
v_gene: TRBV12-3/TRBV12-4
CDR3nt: TGTGCCAGCAGTCCAACCTCAGGGATGCCTCCGTTTTTT
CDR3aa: CASSPTSGMPPFF

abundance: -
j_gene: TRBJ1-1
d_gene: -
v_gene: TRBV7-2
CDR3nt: TGTGCCAGCACCGAATCCCCGGCAGCCCACATGAACACTGAAGCTTTCTTT
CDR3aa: CASTESPAAHMNTEAFF

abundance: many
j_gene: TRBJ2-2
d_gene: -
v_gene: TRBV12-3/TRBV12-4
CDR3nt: TGTGCCAGCAGTTTAGGGACGAACACCGGGGAGCTGTTTTTT
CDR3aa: CASSLGTNTGELFF

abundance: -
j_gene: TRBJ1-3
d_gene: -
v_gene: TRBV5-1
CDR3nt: TGCGCCAGCAGCTTGGCCTCGGGCAGCTCTGGAAACACCATATATTTT
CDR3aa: CASSLASGSSGNTIYF

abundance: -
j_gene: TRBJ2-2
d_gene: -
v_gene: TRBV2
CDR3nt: TGTGCCAGCAGTGAATGGGGCGGTACCGGGGAGCTGTTTTTT
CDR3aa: CASSEWGGTGELFF

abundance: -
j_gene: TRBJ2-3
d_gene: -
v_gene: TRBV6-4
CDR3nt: TGTCCCAGCAGTGAAAGGGCTCGCACAGATACGCAGTATTTT
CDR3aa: CPSSERARTDTQYF

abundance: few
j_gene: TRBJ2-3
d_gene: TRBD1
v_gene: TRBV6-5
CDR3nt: TGTGCCAGCAGTTACTCTCGGTCAGGGGGTACAGATACGCAGTATTTT
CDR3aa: CASSYSRSGGTDTQYF

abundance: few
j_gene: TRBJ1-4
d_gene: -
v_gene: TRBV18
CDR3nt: TGTGCCAGCTCACCGACGGCCTCCCTTAATGAAAAACTGTTTTTT
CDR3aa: CASSPTASLNEKLFF

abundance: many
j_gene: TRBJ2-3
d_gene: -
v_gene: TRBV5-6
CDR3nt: TGTGCCAGCACCCGGACTAGCACAGATACGCAGTATTTT
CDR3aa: CASTRTSTDTQYF

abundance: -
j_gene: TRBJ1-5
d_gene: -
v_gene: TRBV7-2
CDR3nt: TGTGCCAGCAGGAAACAGGGAAATCAGCCCCAGCATTTT
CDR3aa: CASRKQGNQPQHF

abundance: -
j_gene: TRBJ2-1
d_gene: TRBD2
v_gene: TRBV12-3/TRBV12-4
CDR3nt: TGTGCCAGCAGTTTAGGGGGGGGGCAGTTCTTC
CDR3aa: CASSLGGGQFF

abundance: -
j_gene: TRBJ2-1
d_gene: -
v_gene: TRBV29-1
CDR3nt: TGCAGCGGGACACCCTCCTACAATGAGCAGTTCTTC
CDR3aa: CSGTPSYNEQFF

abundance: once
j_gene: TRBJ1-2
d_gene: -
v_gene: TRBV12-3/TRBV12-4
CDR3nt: TGTGCCAGCAGTTTATCCAAGGGGACGGGGCTATATGGCTACACCTTC
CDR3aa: CASSLSKGTGLYGYTF

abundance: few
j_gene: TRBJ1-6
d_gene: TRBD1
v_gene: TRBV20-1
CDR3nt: TGCAGTGCTAGAGATACCTCGACAGGGGGTAATTCACCCCTCCACTTT
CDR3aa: CSARDTSTGGNSPLHF

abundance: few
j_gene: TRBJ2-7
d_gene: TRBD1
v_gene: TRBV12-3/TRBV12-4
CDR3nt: TGTGCCAGCAGCCCTCAGGGGGCCCTCAACTACGAGCAGTACTTC
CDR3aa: CASSPQGALNYEQYF

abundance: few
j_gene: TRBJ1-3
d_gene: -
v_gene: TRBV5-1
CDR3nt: TGCGCCAGCAGCTTAAGCTCCATGGGGCACTCTGGAAACACCATATATTTT
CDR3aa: CASSLSSMGHSGNTIYF

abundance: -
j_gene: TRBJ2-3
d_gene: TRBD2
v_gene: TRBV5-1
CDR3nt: TGCGCCAGCAGCCCCCGACTAGCGGGAAACACAGATACGCAGTATTTT
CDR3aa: CASSPRLAGNTDTQYF

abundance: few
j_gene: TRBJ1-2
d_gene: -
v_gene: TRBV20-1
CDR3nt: TGCAGTGCTAGAGAGGGGGGGCGATATGGCTACACCTTC
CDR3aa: CSAREGGRYGYTF

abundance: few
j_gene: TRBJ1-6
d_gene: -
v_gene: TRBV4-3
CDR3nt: TGCGCCAGCAGCCAAGATCTGCAGGGGAATTCACCCCTCCACTTT
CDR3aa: CASSQDLQGNSPLHF

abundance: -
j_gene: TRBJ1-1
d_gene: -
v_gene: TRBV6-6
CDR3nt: TGTGCCAGCAGGGATACCCGCAGGGGAAACACTGAAGCTTTCTTT
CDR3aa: CASRDTRRGNTEAFF

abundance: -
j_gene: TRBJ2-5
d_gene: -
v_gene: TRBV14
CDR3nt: TGTGCCAGCAGCCACCCAGGGATTCAGACCCAGTACTTC
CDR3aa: CASSHPGIQTQYF

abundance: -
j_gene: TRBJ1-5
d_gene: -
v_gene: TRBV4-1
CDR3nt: TGCGCCAGCAGCCCCCAAGAGAGAGACAACAATCAGCCCCAGCATTTT
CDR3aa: CASSPQERDNNQPQHF